A single TCR beta chain is shown here with its context. The germline V gene encodes CDR1 PRHDT and CDR2 FYEKMQ (reference sequence). The CDR3 covers 14 residues. V gave up 4 bases and J gave up 3 bases, with 10 bases separating them. Sequencing of TCR-alpha and TCR-beta chains was unpaired. The data were produced by immunoSEQ multiplex PCR, yet TCRdb's version contains in-frame clones alone and is incomplete. Among about 88,000 clones listed, around 90% were seen once. Cells were sorted from thawed PBMC rested overnight and stained with GMM-loaded CD1B tetramer, viability dye and anti-CD3. The CD1B tetramers carried C32 glucose monomycolate purified from Rhodococcus equi. This entry comes from a study of T cells in tuberculosis.

The rearrangement uses TRBV13 and TRBJ1-5, with D maybe TRBD1 (5 bases). Sequencing input: CD1b-GMM tetramer-negative cells sorted from PBMCs. The clonotype comes from an adult woman with latent tuberculosis. CDR3 in amino acids: CASSSQGYNQPQHF. The CDR3 DNA follows: TGTGCCAGCAGCTCCCAGGGCTACAATCAGCCCCAGCATTTT.